The clone carrying this T cell receptor beta chain was seen a few times. Its antigen is as yet unknown. The source of the sample is a study of cytomegalovirus exposure and HLA in healthy donors. Study conclusions and caveats: Per a later analysis, 15,000 to 20,000 TCR beta sequences showed association with HLA alleles at 0.05 false discovery rate.

The germline gives CDR1 MNHEY, CDR2 SMNVEV (reference sequence). Trimming pared 7 bases from V and 9 bases from J, leaving 16 bases between. The CDR3 loop spans 14 amino acids. PCR amplification relied on 60 Vbeta primers (plus 13 Jbeta primers). Original methodology: Unique TCR beta chains numbered 60 million to 100 million in a later analysis, with roughly 9.9 million shared. Sequenced by immunoSEQ multiplex PCR; TCRdb stores in-frame clones only, minus some. V and J calls and clone size are as listed in that table; D and trimming were resolved from the DNA. The data contain roughly 120,000 clones, roughly 63% of them seen just once; the ten biggest clones take up 1.6%.

The genes are TRBV27 and TRBJ1-6; weak D call: TRBD1 (6 bases). This clonotype was obtained from a man under 40 in good health and CMV-seropositive. Sequencing was done on a sample of PBMCs. CDR3 residues: CASTSQGRISPLHF. In DNA, the CDR3 is TGTGCCAGCACTTCACAGGGTCGAATTTCACCCCTCCACTTT.